These T cell receptor beta chains were read from a single sample in a study of CD8+CD57+ T cells in acquired aplastic anemia. One entry per CDR3 protein results from TCRdb running MiXCR on the reads. The table includes roughly 130,000 distinct CDR3 sequences, 48% detected once. What was sequenced was sorted CD4+, CD8+, or CD8+CD57+ T cells (not recorded which) from PBMCs. The receptors shown here come from a human donor in good health, serving as a control. The CDR3 runs from the conserved cysteine through the conserved F or W. The D gene is left open where the match is weak. Rows may omit the clone size; those that give it use once, few, many or a size class.

D	size	V	J	DNA	CDR3
NA	many	TRBV2	TRBJ1-2	TGTGCCAGCATAGGTGGCAGTTTCCAAAATGGCTACACCTTC	CASIGGSFQNGYTF
NA	NA	TRBV6-5	TRBJ2-1	TGTGCCAGCAGTTTCGTACAAGAGGCCCAGTTCTTC	CASSFVQEAQFF
NA	NA	TRBV7-3	TRBJ2-7	TGTGCCAGCAGCTTAAGTGGGGCCTATTCCTACGGGCAGTGCTTC	CASSLSGAYSYGQCF
NA	NA	TRBV7-6	TRBJ2-7	TGTGCCAGCAGCTTCCAGAGCTCCTACGAGCAGTACTTC	CASSFQSSYEQYF
TRBD1	many	TRBV18	TRBJ1-2	TGTGCCAGCTCACGAACAGGGGAGAGGTATGGCTACACCTTC	CASSRTGERYGYTF
NA	many	TRBV6-2/TRBV6-3	TRBJ1-2	TGTGCCAGCAGTAACGGGAGGGGCGGCCCTAACTATGGCTACACCTTC	CASSNGRGGPNYGYTF
TRBD1	NA	TRBV15	TRBJ1-6	TGTGCCACCAGCAGCCAAGGGGACAGGGGCTCACCCCTCCACTTT	CATSSQGDRGSPLHF
NA	NA	TRBV7-2	TRBJ1-1	TGTGCCATCAGCTTAGCTGTGAACACTGAAGCTTTCTTT	CAISLAVNTEAFF
NA	many	TRBV2	TRBJ1-3	TGTGCCAGCAGTGGCCCCCAGGGAAGTGGAAACACCATATATTTT	CASSGPQGSGNTIYF
NA	many	TRBV2	TRBJ2-3	TGTGCCAGCAAACGATGGGCTGGAAGCACAGATACGCAGTATTTT	CASKRWAGSTDTQYF
TRBD2	many	TRBV3-1	TRBJ2-2	TGTGCCAGCAGCCAAGCATCACCACTAGCGGACAACACCGGGGAGCTGTTTTTT	CASSQASPLADNTGELFF
TRBD1	many	TRBV6-1	TRBJ2-7	TGTGCCAGCAGTACAACGGGACAGTCATCCTACGAGCAGTACTTC	CASSTTGQSSYEQYF
NA	NA	TRBV27	TRBJ2-7	TGTGCCAGCAGTCAAAAAAGAACCGGGGGGCCCCCTTACGAGCAGTACTTC	CASSQKRTGGPPYEQYF
NA	many	TRBV7-6	TRBJ2-3	TGTGCCAGCAGCCAGGGACCAGAGGATACGCAGTATTTT	CASSQGPEDTQYF
NA	few	TRBV20-1	TRBJ2-1	TGCAGTGCTGCAACGGGGAATGAGCAGTTCTTC	CSAATGNEQFF
NA	many	TRBV18	TRBJ2-2	TGTGCCAGCTCCATCAGGGGAGGACATGGAACCGGGGAGCTGTTTTTT	CASSIRGGHGTGELFF
NA	many	TRBV3-1	TRBJ2-7	TGTGCCAGCAGCCAAGGAGGGGGGATCTACGAGCAGTACTTC	CASSQGGGIYEQYF
TRBD2	many	TRBV5-6	TRBJ2-3	TGTGCCAGCAGCTTGGCCGGCGGGGGGAGCACAGATACGCAGTATTTT	CASSLAGGGSTDTQYF
NA	many	TRBV5-8	TRBJ2-7	TGTGCCAGCAGCTTGCAGTCAGGATATCACCACGAGCAGTACTTC	CASSLQSGYHHEQYF
NA	NA	TRBV20-1	TRBJ2-1	TGCAGTGCTGCGGACAGCACCTACAATGAGCAGTTCTTC	CSAADSTYNEQFF
NA	many	TRBV6-5	TRBJ2-7	TGTGCCAGCCTTGACACTAACACCTACGAGCAGTACTTC	CASLDTNTYEQYF
TRBD1	NA	TRBV4-1	TRBJ2-5	TGCGCCAGCAGCCAAGACCCCCCACCAGGGACAGGACGCAATGAGCAGTACTTC	CASSQDPPPGTGRNEQYF
NA	many	TRBV7-9	TRBJ1-2	TGTGCCAGCAGCCGGTACAGGGATTTTAACTATGGCTACACCTTC	CASSRYRDFNYGYTF